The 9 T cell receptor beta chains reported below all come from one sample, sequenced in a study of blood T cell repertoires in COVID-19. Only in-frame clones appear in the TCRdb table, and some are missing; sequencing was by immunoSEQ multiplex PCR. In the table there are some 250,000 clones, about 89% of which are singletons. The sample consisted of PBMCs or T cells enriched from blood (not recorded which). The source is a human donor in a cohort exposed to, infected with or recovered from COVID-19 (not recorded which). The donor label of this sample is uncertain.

The CDR3 DNA reads TGCAGCGCAGTACGGGACAGGGATCAGCCCCAGCATTTT. This sequence encodes CSAVRDRDQPQHF. The chain employs TRBV29-1 and TRBJ1-5; TRBD1 matches 9 bases. CDR3 length: 13 residues. CDR1 is SQVTM and CDR2 is ANQGSEA in the germline V gene. The V gene end was trimmed by 7 bases and the J gene end by 5 bases; junction bases not matched to a gene: 6.

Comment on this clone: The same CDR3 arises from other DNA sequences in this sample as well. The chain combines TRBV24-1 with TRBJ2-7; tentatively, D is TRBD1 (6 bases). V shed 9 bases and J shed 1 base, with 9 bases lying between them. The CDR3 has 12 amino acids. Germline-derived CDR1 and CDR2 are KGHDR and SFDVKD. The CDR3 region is CATSDSSYEQYF. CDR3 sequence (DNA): TGTGCCACCTCGGACAGTTCCTACGAGCAGTACTTC.

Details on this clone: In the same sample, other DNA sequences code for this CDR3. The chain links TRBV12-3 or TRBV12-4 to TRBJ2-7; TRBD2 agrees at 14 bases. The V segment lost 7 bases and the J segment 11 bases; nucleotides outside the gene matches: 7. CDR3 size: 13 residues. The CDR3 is CASKQGLAGVKYF. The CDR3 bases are TGTGCCAGCAAACAGGGACTAGCGGGGGTAAAGTACTTC.

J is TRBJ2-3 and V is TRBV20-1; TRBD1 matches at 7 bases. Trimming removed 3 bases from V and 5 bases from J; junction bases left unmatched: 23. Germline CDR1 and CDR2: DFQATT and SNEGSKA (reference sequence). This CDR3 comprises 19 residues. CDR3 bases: TGCAGTGCTAGTACAGTGTTTCGGGACGACAGGGTAAAGGTAGATACGCAGTATTTT. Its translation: CSASTVFRDDRVKVDTQYF.

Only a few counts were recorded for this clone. CDR3 nucleotide sequence: TGTGCCAGCAGATTCCGGGACACGGCTAATGAAAAACTGTTTTTT. This codes for CASRFRDTANEKLFF. This chain uses TRBV6-5 with TRBJ1-4; maybe TRBD1 (6 bases). CDR1 MNHEY and CDR2 SVGAGI come from the germline V gene. The V gene lost 6 bases and the J gene lost 3 bases, with 14 bases spanning the gap. This CDR3 spans 15 amino acids.

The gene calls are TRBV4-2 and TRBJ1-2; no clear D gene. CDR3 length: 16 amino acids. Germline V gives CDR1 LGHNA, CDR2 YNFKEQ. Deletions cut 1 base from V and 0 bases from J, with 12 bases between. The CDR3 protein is CASSQGFTEANYGYTF. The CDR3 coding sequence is TGTGCCAGCAGCCAAGGTTTTACGGAGGCTAACTATGGCTACACCTTC.

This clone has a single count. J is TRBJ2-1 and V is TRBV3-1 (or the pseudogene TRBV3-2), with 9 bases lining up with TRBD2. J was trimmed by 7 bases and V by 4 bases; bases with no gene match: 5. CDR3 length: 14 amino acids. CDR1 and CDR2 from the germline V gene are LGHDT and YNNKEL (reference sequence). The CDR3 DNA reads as TGTGCCAGCAGCCCCGGACTAGCGAGGAATGAGCAGTTCTTC. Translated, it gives CASSPGLARNEQFF.

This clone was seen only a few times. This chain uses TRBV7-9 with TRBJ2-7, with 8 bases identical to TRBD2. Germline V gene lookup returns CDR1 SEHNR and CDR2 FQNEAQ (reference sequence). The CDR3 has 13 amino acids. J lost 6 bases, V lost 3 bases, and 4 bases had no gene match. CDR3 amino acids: CASSLRGEGEQYF. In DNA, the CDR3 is TGTGCCAGCAGCTTGCGGGGGGAAGGCGAGCAGTACTTC.

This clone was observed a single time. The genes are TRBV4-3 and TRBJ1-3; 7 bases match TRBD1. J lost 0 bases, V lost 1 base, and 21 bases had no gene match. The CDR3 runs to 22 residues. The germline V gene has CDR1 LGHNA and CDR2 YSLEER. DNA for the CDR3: TGCGCCAGCAGCCAAGTTTGGACCCGGGACAGCAACGCCGTTACCTCTGGAAACACCATATATTTT. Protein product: CASSQVWTRDSNAVTSGNTIYF.